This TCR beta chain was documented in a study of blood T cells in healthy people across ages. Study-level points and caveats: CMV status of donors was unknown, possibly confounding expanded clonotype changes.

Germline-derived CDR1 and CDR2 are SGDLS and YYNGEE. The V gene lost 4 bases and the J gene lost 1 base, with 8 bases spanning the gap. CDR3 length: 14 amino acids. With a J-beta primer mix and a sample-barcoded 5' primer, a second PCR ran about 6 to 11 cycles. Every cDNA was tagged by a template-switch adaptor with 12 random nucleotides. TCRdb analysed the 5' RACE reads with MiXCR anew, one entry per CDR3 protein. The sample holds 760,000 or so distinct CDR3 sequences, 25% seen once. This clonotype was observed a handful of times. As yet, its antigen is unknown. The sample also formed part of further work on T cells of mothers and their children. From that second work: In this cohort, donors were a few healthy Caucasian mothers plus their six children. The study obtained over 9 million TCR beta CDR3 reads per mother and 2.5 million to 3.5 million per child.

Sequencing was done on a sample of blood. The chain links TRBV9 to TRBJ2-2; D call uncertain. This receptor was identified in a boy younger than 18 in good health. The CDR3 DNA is TGTGCCAGCAGCCAGGTCGAGAACACCGGGGAGCTGTTTTTT. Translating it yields CASSQVENTGELFF.